This T cell receptor beta chain was recorded in a study of blood T cell repertoires in COVID-19. Study background: The cDNA or gDNA used as material had been derived from T cells, B-cell-depleted T cells, or PBMCs.

Germline V gene lookup returns CDR1 SGHDT and CDR2 YYEEEE. The CDR3 loop spans 16 amino acids. V trimming: 4 bases; J trimming: 1 base; junction bases outside the gene matches: 6. Per the original data handling: Estimated nucleated cell counts came from reference gene primer amplification. Sequencing was performed with immunoSEQ multiplex PCR; in TCRdb, only in-frame clones are kept and a portion is missing. Clone size and the V and J calls come from that table; the DNA yielded D and trimming. The table has 400,000 to 450,000 clones, roughly 90% seen once. Sequenced material: peripheral blood. The clonotype comes from a woman aged 25 to 45 with active or convalescent COVID-19. The chain carries TRBV5-6 and TRBJ2-2; TRBD2 aligns across 8 bases. The CDR3 reads CASSPLAEGNTGELFF. The CDR3 DNA follows: TGTGCCAGCAGCCCACTAGCGGAGGGGAACACCGGGGAGCTGTTTTTT.